This passage covers 25 T cell receptor beta chains from one sample sequenced in a study of blood T cells in healthy people across ages. For the second PCR, which ran for about 7 to 11 cycles, a sample-barcoded 5' primer and a J-beta primer mix were used. TCRdb redid the calling of the 5' RACE reads with MiXCR, one entry per CDR3 protein. Of over a million distinct CDR3 sequences listed, roughly 43% are singletons. The specimen was blood. The receptors come from a woman under 30 in good health.

The chain recombines TRBV11-1 with TRBJ2-1, with a possible D match to TRBD1 (6 bases). The CDR3 runs 15 residues. Germline V lookup: CDR1 SGHAT, CDR2 FQDESV (reference sequence). V shed 1 base and J shed 7 bases, with 14 bases lying between them. CDR3 region: CASSLDNRAENEQFF. The CDR3 DNA follows: TGTGCCAGCAGCTTAGATAACAGGGCGGAAAATGAGCAGTTCTTC.

This clonotype was found once. The chain carries TRBV6-4 and TRBJ2-2; D gene ambiguous. The length of the CDR3 is 14 residues. Between the trimmed V and J ends, which lost 0 bases and 1 base, there was a span of 3 bases. The germline V gene encodes CDR1 MRHNA and CDR2 SNTAGT. CDR3 protein: CASSDSWNTGELFF. The DNA of the CDR3 is TGTGCCAGCAGTGACTCTTGGAACACCGGGGAGCTGTTTTTT.

The chain has TRBV7-2 and TRBJ2-1; D is possibly TRBD2 (5 bases). Germline-derived CDR1 and CDR2 are SGHTA and FQGNSA. This CDR3 comprises 13 residues. Trimming cost V 4 bases and J 8 bases, with 12 bases left between them. The CDR3 reads CASSSPGRHEQFF. The DNA of the CDR3 is TGTGCCAGCAGCTCCCCGGGGAGACATGAGCAGTTCTTC.

This clonotype has only a few counts. The rearrangement links TRBV6-5 to TRBJ1-6; 7 nucleotides match TRBD1. Germline V gene lookup returns CDR1 MNHEY and CDR2 SVGAGI. The length of the CDR3 is 16 residues. Unmatched junction bases numbered 4, after V lost 5 bases and J lost 0 bases. CDR3 coding DNA: TGTGCCAGCAGTAAGGGACAGAGCTCCTATAATTCACCCCTCCACTTT. It translates to CASSKGQSSYNSPLHF.

CDR3 nucleotides: TGTGCCAGCAGCTGGACAGGGTTAATGAACACTGAAGCTTTCTTT. It is translated as CASSWTGLMNTEAFF. J is TRBJ1-1 and V is TRBV7-9; 8 bases agree with TRBD1. This CDR3 has 15 residues. The germline CDR1 and CDR2 sequences are SEHNR and FQNEAQ (reference sequence). Germline trimming cut 4 bases from V and 0 bases from J; bases unmatched to any gene: 4.

This clonotype was observed once. J is TRBJ2-5 and V is TRBV7-2; tentatively, D is TRBD1 (5 bases). The germline V gene encodes CDR1 SGHTA and CDR2 FQGNSA. The CDR3 covers 16 residues. Trimming cost V 4 bases and J 1 base, with 16 bases left between them. This CDR3 reads CASSSRYGHLQETQYF. CDR3 bases: TGTGCCAGCAGCTCTAGGTACGGACACCTCCAAGAGACCCAGTACTTC.

The chain couples TRBV6-5 to TRBJ2-1; 8 bases map to TRBD2. Germline loops: CDR1 MNHEY, CDR2 SVGAGI. CDR3 length: 17 residues. V dropped 2 bases and J dropped 6; count of bases not matched to a gene: 12. This chain's CDR3 is CASSYGDPAGASNEQFF. In DNA, the CDR3 is TGTGCCAGCAGTTACGGGGACCCAGCGGGAGCATCCAATGAGCAGTTCTTC.

This chain connects TRBV20-1 to TRBJ1-5; a weak D match, TRBD1 (5 bases). The CDR3 runs to 13 residues. The V gene's germline CDR1 is DFQATT and CDR2 SNEGSKA (reference sequence). V was pared by 4 bases and J by 2 bases, with 9 bases between. The CDR3 is CSATGHGNQPQHF. CDR3 nucleotide sequence: TGCAGTGCTACAGGGCACGGCAATCAGCCCCAGCATTTT.

Comments on this clonotype: One base away lies a much larger clone, so this may be a sequencing read error. The CDR3 protein is CASTTGGQSYNEQFF. CDR3 bases: TGTGCCAGCACCACCGGCGGACAGTCCTACAATGAGCAGTTCTTC. The J gene is TRBJ2-1, the V gene TRBV7-2, with TRBD1 as a possible D gene (6 bases). V was cut by 7 bases and J by 1 base, with 14 bases left in between. The length of the CDR3 is 15 residues. Germline V CDR1 and CDR2: SGHTA, FQGNSA.

The sample holds one count of this clonotype. V gene TRBV4-3 combines with J gene TRBJ1-1; D gene unclear. Per germline, CDR1 LGHNA and CDR2 YSLEER. The CDR3 has 15 amino acids. The ends were cut back, 1 base at V and 0 bases at J, with 9 bases in the middle. The DNA for the CDR3 is TGCGCCAGCAGCCAAGTCTCGAACTTGAACACTGAAGCTTTCTTT. This sequence encodes CASSQVSNLNTEAFF.

V and J are TRBV11-2 and TRBJ2-2; maybe TRBD2 (6 bases). From germline, CDR1 is SGHAT and CDR2 FQNNGV. The CDR3 is 14 residues long. V shed 3 bases and J shed 4 bases, with 9 bases lying between them. For the CDR3, the DNA is TGTGCCAGCAGCTTCGGGGGACTCACCGGGGAGCTGTTTTTT. It is translated as CASSFGGLTGELFF.

The chain carries TRBV28 and TRBJ2-5; TRBD2 agrees at 9 bases. The V gene end was trimmed by 6 bases and the J gene end by 13 bases; junction bases not matched to a gene: 21. This CDR3 comprises 16 residues. Germline CDR1 MDHEN, CDR2 SYDVKM. CDR3 residues: CASSTPGSGRINERYF. The DNA for the CDR3 is TGTGCCAGCAGCACTCCGGGTAGCGGGAGAATCAATGAGCGGTACTTC.

The chain joins TRBV18 to TRBJ2-7; 8 bases are shared with TRBD1. J lost 3 bases, V lost 8 bases, and 12 bases had no gene match. Germline V CDR1 and CDR2: KGHSH, LQKENI. The CDR3 has 15 amino acids. The chain's CDR3 is CASPQARDRNYEQYF. The CDR3 DNA follows: TGTGCCAGCCCACAGGCCCGGGACAGGAACTACGAGCAGTACTTC.

V and J are TRBV7-2 and TRBJ1-1, with 7 nucleotides matching TRBD1. V shed 4 bases, J shed 1 base, and the junction held 6 bases outside the gene matches. This CDR3 has 15 amino acids. Germline lookup yields CDR1 SGHTA and CDR2 FQGNSA. The CDR3 sequence is CASSWGGQSNTEAFF. The CDR3 DNA follows: TGTGCCAGCAGCTGGGGGGGACAGTCGAACACTGAAGCTTTCTTT. Combining the CDR3 with reference TRBV7-2 and TRBJ1-1 gives the whole variable domain GAGVSQSPSNKVTEKGKDVELRCDPISGHTALYWYRQSLGQGLEFLIYFQGNSAPDKSGLPSDRFSAERTGGSVSTLTIQRTQQEDSAVYLCASSWGGQSNTEAFFGQGTRLTVV.

This clonotype occurred a few times. This chain uses TRBV5-1 with TRBJ2-1; no clear D gene. Trimming took off 2 bases at V and 4 bases at J, with 10 bases between the two ends. Germline V gives CDR1 SGHRS, CDR2 YFSETQ. This CDR3 is 14 amino acids long. The CDR3 protein is CASSLKLLYNEQFF. DNA of the CDR3: TGCGCCAGCAGCTTAAAACTGTTGTACAATGAGCAGTTCTTC.

V usage is TRBV18 and J usage is TRBJ1-1; 7 bases match TRBD1. The junction had 7 bases not matched to a gene; V was cut back by 5 bases and J by 4 bases. CDR1 is KGHSH, CDR2 LQKENI, per germline. CDR3 size: 14 residues. The CDR3: CASSATTGATEAFF. For the CDR3, the DNA is TGTGCCAGCTCAGCGACAACAGGGGCCACTGAAGCTTTCTTT.

The rearrangement uses TRBV7-9 and TRBJ1-2; 8 bases map to TRBD1. CDR1 is SEHNR and CDR2 is FQNEAQ in the germline V gene (reference sequence). Trimming took 1 base from V and 7 from J; bases not matched to a gene: 5. There are 14 residues in the CDR3. The CDR3 here is CASSLVARGPGYTF. The CDR3 bases are TGTGCCAGCAGCTTAGTCGCCAGGGGGCCTGGCTACACCTTC.

The chain joins TRBV20-1 to TRBJ1-2, with 9 bases identical to TRBD1. V was clipped by 6 bases and J by 7 bases; unmatched bases: 6. This CDR3 region has 12 residues. CDR1 DFQATT and CDR2 SNEGSKA come from the germline V gene (reference sequence). The CDR3 region has the DNA TGCAGTGCCCCAACAGGGGGCCGTGGCTACACCTTC. Protein product: CSAPTGGRGYTF.

The chain combines TRBV6-6 with TRBJ2-1, with 7 bases matching TRBD2. The V gene's germline CDR1 is MNHNY and CDR2 SVGAGI (reference sequence). V dropped 5 bases and J dropped 8; count of bases not matched to a gene: 12. The CDR3 loop spans 15 amino acids. DNA of the CDR3: TGTGCCAGCAGTCTATCTGGGGCGGGAGAGTATGAGCAGTTCTTC. Translated: CASSLSGAGEYEQFF.

J is TRBJ2-3 and V is TRBV12-3 or TRBV12-4; 7 positions agree with TRBD1. V shed 3 bases, J shed 0 bases, and the junction held 6 bases outside the gene matches. CDR3 length: 16 amino acids. The CDR3 reads CASSLGQWSSTDTQYF. The CDR3, as DNA: TGTGCCAGCAGTTTGGGACAGTGGTCTAGCACAGATACGCAGTATTTT.

The chain recombines TRBV7-2 with TRBJ2-1; D assignment may be TRBD1 or TRBD2 (5 bases each). Trimming shortened V by 0 bases and J by 15 bases, and 9 bases separated the two germline ends. The CDR3 extends over 11 amino acids. Germline V gene sequence: CDR1 SGHTA, CDR2 FQGNSA. The CDR3 loop is CASSLAGTRFF. In DNA form, the CDR3 reads TGTGCCAGCAGCTTAGCCGGGACCAGGTTCTTC.

This clonotype was seen a few times. The chain combines TRBV10-3 with TRBJ2-5; 7 bases agree with TRBD1. This CDR3 has 15 residues. With V trimmed by 6 bases and J by 2 bases, 9 bases remained unmatched. Looked up from germline, CDR1 is ENHRY and CDR2 is SYGVKD. The CDR3 sequence is CAISPGTAKQETQYF. Here the CDR3 DNA reads TGTGCCATCAGCCCAGGGACAGCCAAACAAGAGACCCAGTACTTC.

The V and J genes are TRBV12-3 or TRBV12-4 and TRBJ1-5; D call uncertain. The CDR3 consists of 14 residues. Deletions cut 3 bases from V and 3 bases from J, with 9 bases between. The CDR3 DNA sequence: TGTGCCAGCAGTTTGGCCTCCCCCAATCAGCCCCAGCATTTT. Translated, it gives CASSLASPNQPQHF.

V usage is TRBV3-1 and J usage is TRBJ2-1; 7 nucleotides align to TRBD2. CDR1 LGHDT and CDR2 YNNKEL come from the germline V gene (reference sequence). The CDR3 spans 14 residues. V shed 4 bases and J 3 bases; nucleotides not matched to a gene: 3. The CDR3 DNA sequence: TGTGCCAGCAGCCGGCGGGGGAACTACAATGAGCAGTTCTTC. Its protein is CASSRRGNYNEQFF.

This clonotype has only a few counts. This sequence joins TRBV9 and TRBJ1-3, with unresolved D. V lost 5 bases to trimming and J lost 4 bases, with 7 bases between them. The CDR3 extends over 12 amino acids. Germline-derived CDR1 and CDR2 are SGDLS and YYNGEE. CDR3 nucleotide sequence: TGTGCCAGCAGTTCTCTAGGAAACACCATATATTTT. Translated: CASSSLGNTIYF.